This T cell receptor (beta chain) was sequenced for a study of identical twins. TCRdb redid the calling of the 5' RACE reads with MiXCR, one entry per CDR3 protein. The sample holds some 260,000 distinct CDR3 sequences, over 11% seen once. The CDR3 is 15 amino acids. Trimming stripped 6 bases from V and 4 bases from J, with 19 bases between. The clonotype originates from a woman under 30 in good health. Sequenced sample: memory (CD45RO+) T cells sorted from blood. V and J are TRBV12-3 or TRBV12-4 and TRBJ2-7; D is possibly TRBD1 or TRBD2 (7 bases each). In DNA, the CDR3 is TGTGCCAGCAGCCCGGGACAGCGGGGAAGGTACGAGCAGTACTTC. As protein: CASSPGQRGRYEQYF.